This T cell receptor beta chain was obtained from a study of beta chain features in type 1 diabetes. The CDR3 runs to 10 residues. V dropped 4 bases and J dropped 12; count of bases not matched to a gene: 2. The germline gives CDR1 GTSNPN, CDR2 SVGIG (reference sequence). Concerning this clone itself: Antigen specificity is unknown.

General observations from the study: Moderate yet significant TCRB CDR3 shortening was seen in Type 1 diabetes patients in all four CD4+ subsets.

Investigators reverse transcribed all isolated RNA, so they sequenced expressed TCRB transcripts. Sequencing was performed with immunoSEQ multiplex PCR; in TCRdb, only in-frame clones are kept and a portion is missing. The sample records some 270,000 clones, roughly a tenth being singletons. The TCR comes from a young man with type 1 diabetes. What was sequenced was naive CD4+ T cells from blood. The V call is TRBV30, the J call TRBJ2-2; 7 positions agree with TRBD1. The CDR3 here is CAWKQGKLFF. For the CDR3, the DNA is TGTGCCTGGAAACAGGGGAAGCTGTTTTTT.